The 25 T cell receptor beta chains listed next were all sequenced from one sample in a study of T cell clonotyping in hematopoietic cell transplantation. Assay: immunoSEQ multiplex PCR; the TCRdb copy retains only in-frame clones and omits some. This table holds roughly 80,000 clones, 90% to 97% found once. As for time point: recipient sample about 28 days before transplant, after cytoreduction. The sequencing here drew on peripheral blood mononuclear cells, taken before stem cell transplant. Source of these receptors: a woman aged 45 to 65 with acute myeloid leukemia. Some clones in this sample may be carry-over from other donors' samples.

The chain is built from TRBV9 and TRBJ1-3, with D possibly TRBD1 on 6 matching bases. The CDR3 covers 16 residues. CDR1 and CDR2 from the germline V gene are SGDLS and YYNGEE. V was trimmed by 4 bases and J by 1 base, leaving 15 bases between them. The CDR3 loop is CASSSRQDRSGNTIYF. DNA for the CDR3: TGTGCCAGCAGCTCTAGACAGGATAGGTCTGGAAACACCATATATTTT.

This chain links TRBV2 with TRBJ2-5; 10 bases align to TRBD2. Per the germline V gene, CDR1 is SNHLY and CDR2 is FYNNEI. The CDR3 is 17 residues long. J lost 5 bases, V lost 1 base, and 10 bases had no gene match. This chain's CDR3 is CASSEGAGGGFWETQYF. CDR3 nucleotides: TGTGCCAGCAGTGAAGGAGCGGGGGGGGGATTTTGGGAGACCCAGTACTTC.

This clone was seen a few times. The V call is TRBV13, the J call TRBJ2-3, with TRBD2 matching over 8 bases. Germline lookup yields CDR1 PRHDT and CDR2 FYEKMQ (reference sequence). The length of the CDR3 is 18 residues. V lost 3 bases, J lost 0 bases, and 11 bases stayed unmatched. The CDR3: CASSLGGIAGTSTDTQYF. CDR3 nucleotides: TGTGCCAGCAGCTTGGGAGGGATAGCGGGGACTAGCACAGATACGCAGTATTTT.

V and J are TRBV11-2 and TRBJ2-5; TRBD1 matches at 8 bases. The germline V gene encodes CDR1 SGHAT and CDR2 FQNNGV. The V and J ends lost 0 bases and 5 bases, in that order; junction bases with no gene match: 5. The CDR3 is made up of 15 amino acids. CDR3 sequence: CASSLDWTGPETQYF. The CDR3, as DNA: TGTGCCAGCAGCTTAGACTGGACAGGGCCGGAGACCCAGTACTTC.

The chain employs TRBV6-6 and TRBJ2-1; no firm D call. Germline assignment: CDR1 MNHNY and CDR2 SVGAGI (reference sequence). Trimming took 8 bases from V and 7 from J, leaving 9 bases between them. The CDR3 has 11 amino acids. CDR3 DNA: TGTGCCAGCGGGGTCCTAAATGAGCAGTTCTTC. Translated, it gives CASGVLNEQFF.

The gene calls are TRBV29-1 and TRBJ1-3; the match to TRBD1 covers 7 bases. Trimming took 3 bases from V and 0 from J; bases not matched to a gene: 5. Germline CDR1 reads SQVTM; CDR2 reads ANQGSEA. CDR3 length equals 15 residues. The CDR3 protein is CSVDGTASSGNTIYF. CDR3 sequence (DNA): TGCAGCGTTGATGGGACAGCAAGCTCTGGAAACACCATATATTTT.

The J gene is TRBJ2-2, the V gene TRBV11-1, with D possibly being TRBD1 (6 bases). This CDR3 region has 17 residues. Germline CDR1 reads SGHAT; CDR2 reads FQDESV (reference sequence). V was clipped by 2 bases and J by 3 bases, with 16 bases between them. CDR3 amino acids: CASSLLVGHPYTGELFF. The CDR3 bases are TGTGCCAGCAGCTTATTGGTGGGACATCCATACACCGGGGAGCTGTTTTTT.

The chain uses TRBV6-1 and TRBJ1-1, with 8 bases matching TRBD1. The V gene end was trimmed by 4 bases and the J gene end by 1 base; junction bases not matched to a gene: 2. This CDR3 spans 14 amino acids. CDR1 and CDR2 (germline): MNHNS, SASEGT. The CDR3 nucleotides read TGTGCCAGCAGTGGGGGGACAGGGAACACTGAAGCTTTCTTT. This gives the protein CASSGGTGNTEAFF.

CDR3 nucleotide sequence: TGTGCCAGCAGCGTAGGAGGGACAGGGAGCGAGCAGTACTTC. Amino acids: CASSVGGTGSEQYF. The chain recombines TRBV9 with TRBJ2-7, with 9 positions matching TRBD1. The germline CDR1 and CDR2 sequences are SGDLS and YYNGEE. The V gene end was trimmed by 0 bases and the J gene end by 6 bases; junction bases not matched to a gene: 4. This CDR3 contains 14 residues.

The chain uses TRBV7-8 and TRBJ2-5; 8 nucleotides agree with TRBD2. The CDR3 covers 15 residues. Trimming took 1 base from V and 1 from J; bases not matched to a gene: 2. The V gene's germline CDR1 is SGHVS and CDR2 FQNEAQ. CDR3 DNA: TGTGCCAGCAGCTTAGTACTAGCGGTCCAAGAGACCCAGTACTTC. Protein sequence: CASSLVLAVQETQYF.

The rearrangement joins TRBV9 to TRBJ1-2, with unresolved D. CDR3 size: 16 residues. Germline V gives CDR1 SGDLS, CDR2 YYNGEE. The V end was cut by 0 bases, the J end by 0 bases, with 12 bases between. CDR3 DNA sequence: TGTGCCAGCAGCGTAGTGGTGGGCAGCGCTAACTATGGCTACACCTTC. Translated: CASSVVVGSANYGYTF.

The chain recombines TRBV28 with TRBJ1-5; 7 nucleotides match TRBD1. The CDR3 is 13 amino acids. Germline-derived CDR1 and CDR2 are MDHEN and SYDVKM. V was pared by 5 bases and J by 6 bases, with 4 bases of the junction left unmatched. This chain's CDR3 is CASSPDRAQPQHF. The CDR3 DNA sequence: TGTGCCAGCAGTCCCGACAGGGCTCAGCCCCAGCATTTT. The full variable domain, in which reference TRBV28 and TRBJ1-5 provide the parts outside the CDR3, is DVKVTQSSRYLVKRTGEKVFLECVQDMDHENMFWYRQDPGLGLRLIYFSYDVKMKEKGDIPEGYSVSREKKERFSLILESASTNQTSMYLCASSPDRAQPQHFGDGTRLSIL.

The gene calls are TRBV30 and TRBJ2-7; either TRBD1 or TRBD2 may fit D (5 bases each). The CDR3 is made up of 12 amino acids. V lost 5 bases to trimming and J lost 3 bases, with 11 bases between them. The germline V gene encodes CDR1 GTSNPN and CDR2 SVGIG (reference sequence). The CDR3 region has the DNA TGTGCCTGGGGGGACGGATTCTACGAGCAGTACTTC. Protein: CAWGDGFYEQYF.

The chain joins TRBV4-1 to TRBJ2-5; D unresolved. Trimming removed 2 bases from V and 1 base from J, with 5 bases in between. CDR1 is MGHRA, CDR2 YSYEKL, per germline. CDR3 length: 13 amino acids. CDR3 sequence (DNA): TGCGCCAGCAGCCAACTTATCCAAGAGACCCAGTACTTC. Protein sequence: CASSQLIQETQYF.

This chain connects TRBV28 to TRBJ2-7, with TRBD1 matching 11 bases. Germline CDR1 is MDHEN and CDR2 is SYDVKM. V shed 8 bases and J 1 base; nucleotides not matched to a gene: 1. CDR3 length: 13 residues. The CDR3 nucleotides read TGTGCCAGCCGGGACAGGGGGTCCTACGAGCAGTACTTC. Translation gives CASRDRGSYEQYF.

This sequence joins TRBV9 and TRBJ2-5; 8 nucleotides agree with TRBD2. The CDR3 covers 14 residues. The V and J ends lost 2 bases and 5 bases, in that order; junction bases with no gene match: 5. CDR1 SGDLS and CDR2 YYNGEE come from the germline V gene. This chain's CDR3 is CASSVSGGLETQYF. DNA for the CDR3: TGTGCCAGCAGCGTGAGCGGGGGACTCGAGACCCAGTACTTC.

The V and J genes are TRBV7-6 and TRBJ2-1; 12 positions agree with TRBD2. The CDR3 length is 17 residues. V was clipped by 5 bases and J by 7 bases; unmatched bases: 12. Germline V CDR1 and CDR2: SGHVS, FNYEAQ. The CDR3 loop reads CASSRGAVTSGSNEQFF. Written as DNA, the CDR3 is TGTGCCAGCAGCCGGGGGGCTGTGACTAGCGGGAGTAATGAGCAGTTCTTC.

V gene TRBV2 combines with J gene TRBJ2-2; D perhaps matches TRBD1 (6 bases). V lost 6 bases and J lost 1, with 9 bases in between. CDR1 is SNHLY and CDR2 is FYNNEI in the germline V gene. This CDR3 has 14 amino acids. DNA for the CDR3: TGTGCCAGCAGGACAGGACAGAACACCGGGGAGCTGTTTTTT. This encodes CASRTGQNTGELFF.

Comments on this clone: The junction and the germline gene differ at one end; a read error may be behind it. This chain connects TRBV7-7 to TRBJ2-2; 10 nucleotides agree with TRBD2. The CDR3 spans 15 residues. The germline CDR1 and CDR2 sequences are SSHAT and FNYEAQ (reference sequence). CDR3 amino acids: CASSPSGRGTGELFF. The CDR3 DNA is TGTGCTAGCAGCCCCAGCGGGAGGGGTACCGGGGAGCTGTTTTTT.

A single count supports this clone. J is TRBJ1-1 and V is TRBV19; possibly TRBD1 for D (6 bases). V was pared by 0 bases and J by 0 bases, with 14 bases between. Looked up from germline, CDR1 is LNHDA and CDR2 is SQIVND (reference sequence). The CDR3 length is 17 residues. The DNA for the CDR3 is TGTGCCAGTAGTATAGATCTATTAGGGACACTGAACACTGAAGCTTTCTTT. This codes for CASSIDLLGTLNTEAFF.

V usage is TRBV29-1 and J usage is TRBJ1-1; D possibly corresponds to TRBD1 (6 bases). Germline loops: CDR1 SQVTM, CDR2 ANQGSEA. Between the trimmed V and J ends, which lost 6 bases and 4 bases, there was a span of 21 bases. The CDR3 runs 15 residues. DNA of the CDR3: TGCAGCGTGAACGTGCCGGGGATGGGGGCCACTGAAGCTTTCTTT. Its protein is CSVNVPGMGATEAFF.

J is TRBJ1-1 and V is TRBV7-6, with TRBD1 identical over 9 bases. Trimming at V came to 5 bases and at J to 6 bases, leaving 4 bases not matched to a gene. CDR1 and CDR2 from the germline V gene are SGHVS and FNYEAQ. This CDR3 contains 13 residues. The CDR3 protein is CASSPGTGSEAFF. The CDR3, as DNA: TGTGCCAGCAGCCCGGGGACAGGGTCTGAAGCTTTCTTT.

The chain employs TRBV6-1 and TRBJ2-2, with 10 bases matching TRBD1. Germline lookup yields CDR1 MNHNS and CDR2 SASEGT. This CDR3 region has 14 residues. The trim removed 8 bases at V and 3 bases at J, leaving 3 bases unmatched. The CDR3 region is CASVDRGYTGELFF. As DNA, the CDR3 is TGTGCCAGCGTGGACAGGGGGTACACCGGGGAGCTGTTTTTT.

The chain recombines TRBV19 with TRBJ1-3, with no clear D. V shed 1 base and J shed 1 base, with 11 bases lying between them. The V gene's germline CDR1 is LNHDA and CDR2 SQIVND (reference sequence). This CDR3 is built from 16 residues. The CDR3 coding sequence is TGTGCCAGTAGTATAGGACAAGGGCGTTCTGGAAACACCATATATTTT. Residues: CASSIGQGRSGNTIYF.

V usage is TRBV15 and J usage is TRBJ2-7; TRBD2 matches at 12 bases. CDR1 is LNHNV and CDR2 is YYDKDF in the germline V gene (reference sequence). There are 15 residues in the CDR3. The ends lost 4 bases at V and 4 bases at J; junction bases unmatched: 5. In DNA, the CDR3 is TGTGCCACCAGCATCTCCGGGACTAGCGGGTACGAGCAGTACTTC. Its protein is CATSISGTSGYEQYF.